Listed below are T cell receptor beta chains from one sample, sequenced in a study of CD4 T cells in relation to SARS-CoV-2 and coronaviruses. Sequencing was performed with immunoSEQ multiplex PCR; in TCRdb, only in-frame clones are kept and a portion is missing. The repertoire has roughly 20,000 clones, roughly 80% of them found once; the top ten carry about 21%. Their antigen targets remain unknown. What was sequenced was CD4+ T cells from PBMCs, cultured in vitro. The receptors were gathered from a human donor in good health. Both conserved end residues are part of each CDR3. A D gene is named only where the DNA matches it firmly. Not all rows give a size; the values are once, few, many and, for expanded clones, a class.

TRBJ1-4	TRBV19	once	.	TGTGCCAGTAGTATCGGGAAATCAAGGAAAAAACTGTTTTTT	CASSIGKSRKKLFF
TRBJ1-5	TRBV7-2	.	.	TGTGCCAGCAGCATAGATTCGGGACATACCTTAGAGCCCCAGCATTTT	CASSIDSGHTLEPQHF
TRBJ1-5	TRBV5-3	.	TRBD1	TGTGCCAGAAGCGTGGACAGGGGCAATCAGCCCCAGCATTTT	CARSVDRGNQPQHF
TRBJ2-3	TRBV5-6	.	TRBD2	TGTGCCAGCAGTCGGACTAGCGGAGTGGGAGATACGCAGTATTTT	CASSRTSGVGDTQYF
TRBJ2-3	TRBV7-8	.	.	TGTGCCAGCAGCCCCCTTAGAGCAGATACGCAGTATTTT	CASSPLRADTQYF
TRBJ2-1	TRBV29-1	.	.	TGCAGCTTCCAGCAGGGGGCGGGGGTATACAATGAGCAGTTCTTC	CSFQQGAGVYNEQFF
TRBJ1-4	TRBV20-1	.	.	TGCAGTGCTAGTTCGGGACGGGCTAATGAAAAACTGTTTTTT	CSASSGRANEKLFF
TRBJ2-2	TRBV5-5	few	TRBD2	TGTGCCAGCAGCTTAATGGGCGGGGGGGACTTCAGGGAGCTGTTTTTT	CASSLMGGGDFRELFF
TRBJ2-3	TRBV19	.	.	TGTGCCAGTACGGCACTATCCGGCACAGATACGCAGTATTTT	CASTALSGTDTQYF
TRBJ1-1	TRBV30	once	.	TGTGCCTGGAGTGTCGGAGGGAGGGCTTTCTTT	CAWSVGGRAFF
TRBJ2-3	TRBV6-2/TRBV6-3	few	.	TGTGCCAGCAGTTACAGGACAGATACGCAGTATTTT	CASSYRTDTQYF
TRBJ2-3	TRBV5-1	.	TRBD1	TGCGCCAGCAGCTTGGACAGGGGAATAAACACAGATACGCAGTATTTT	CASSLDRGINTDTQYF
TRBJ2-7	TRBV18	.	.	TGTGCCAGCCTAGCAGCTTCAGGGGAGACCTACGAGCAGTACTTC	CASLAASGETYEQYF
TRBJ2-2	TRBV11-2	.	.	TGTGCCAGCAGCTTAGTGGAGGTTAGCACGGGCGCGGAGCTGTTTTTT	CASSLVEVSTGAELFF
TRBJ2-5	TRBV7-2	.	TRBD2	TGTGCCAGCAGCTTAGGGTGGTCGCGCGGGGGGCCAGAGACCCAGTACTTC	CASSLGWSRGGPETQYF